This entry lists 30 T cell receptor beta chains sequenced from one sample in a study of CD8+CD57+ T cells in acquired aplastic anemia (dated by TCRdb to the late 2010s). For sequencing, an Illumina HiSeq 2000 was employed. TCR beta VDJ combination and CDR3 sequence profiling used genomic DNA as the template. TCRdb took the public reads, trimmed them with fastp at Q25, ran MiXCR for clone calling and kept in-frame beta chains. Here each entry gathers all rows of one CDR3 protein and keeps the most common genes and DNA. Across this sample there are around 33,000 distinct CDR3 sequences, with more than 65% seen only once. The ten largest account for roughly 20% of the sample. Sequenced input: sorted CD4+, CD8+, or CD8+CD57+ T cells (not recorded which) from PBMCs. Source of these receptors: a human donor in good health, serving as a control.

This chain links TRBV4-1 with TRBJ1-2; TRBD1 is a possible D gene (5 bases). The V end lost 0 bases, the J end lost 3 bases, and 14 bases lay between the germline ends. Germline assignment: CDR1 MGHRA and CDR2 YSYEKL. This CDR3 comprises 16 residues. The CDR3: CASSQETAGKHYGYTF. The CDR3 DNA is TGCGCCAGCAGCCAAGAGACGGCAGGGAAACACTATGGCTACACCTTC.

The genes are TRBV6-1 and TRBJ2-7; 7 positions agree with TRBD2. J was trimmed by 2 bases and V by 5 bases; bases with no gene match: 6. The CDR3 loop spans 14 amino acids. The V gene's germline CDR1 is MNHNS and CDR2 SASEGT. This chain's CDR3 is CASSPRDYPYEQYF. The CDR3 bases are TGTGCCAGCAGTCCCCGGGACTACCCCTACGAGCAGTACTTC.

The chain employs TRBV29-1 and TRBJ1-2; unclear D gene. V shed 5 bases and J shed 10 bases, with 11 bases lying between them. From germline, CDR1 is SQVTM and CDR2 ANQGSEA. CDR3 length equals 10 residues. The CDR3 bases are TGCAGCGTTTCGGTGTCGGACTACACCTTC. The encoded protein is CSVSVSDYTF. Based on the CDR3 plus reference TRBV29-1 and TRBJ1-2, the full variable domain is SAVISQKPSRDICQRGTSLTIQCQVDSQVTMMFWYRQQPGQSLTLIATANQGSEATYESGFVIDKFPISRPNLTFSTLTVSNMSPEDSSIYLCSVSVSDYTFGSGTRLTVV.

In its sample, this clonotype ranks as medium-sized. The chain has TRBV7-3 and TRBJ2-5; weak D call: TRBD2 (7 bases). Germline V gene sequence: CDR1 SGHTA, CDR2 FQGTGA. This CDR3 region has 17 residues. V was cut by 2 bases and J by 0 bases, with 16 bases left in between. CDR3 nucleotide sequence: TGTGCCAGCAGCTTATTGGGGGGGCGTATGTACCAAGAGACCCAGTACTTC. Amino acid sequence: CASSLLGGRMYQETQYF.

The CDR3: CASSTHGDTDTQYF. In DNA form, the CDR3 reads TGTGCCAGCAGTACCCACGGTGACACGGATACGCAGTATTTT. The chain links TRBV9 to TRBJ2-3, with D hard to call. CDR3 length: 14 amino acids. V was pared by 5 bases and J by 6 bases, with 16 bases between. Germline CDR1 reads SGDLS; CDR2 reads YYNGEE.

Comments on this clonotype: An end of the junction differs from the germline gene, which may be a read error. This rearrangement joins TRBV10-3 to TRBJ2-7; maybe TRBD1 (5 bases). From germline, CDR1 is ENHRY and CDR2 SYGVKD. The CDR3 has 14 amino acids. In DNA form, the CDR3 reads TGTGCCACCAGTGAACGCAGGGAATTCTACGAGCAGTACTTC. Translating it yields CATSERREFYEQYF.

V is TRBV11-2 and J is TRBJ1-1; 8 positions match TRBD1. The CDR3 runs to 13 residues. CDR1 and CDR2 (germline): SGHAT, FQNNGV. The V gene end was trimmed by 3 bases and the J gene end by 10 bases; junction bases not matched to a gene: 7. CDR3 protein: CASSFPDRGGAFF. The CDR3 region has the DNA TGTGCCAGCAGCTTCCCCGACAGGGGAGGAGCTTTCTTT.

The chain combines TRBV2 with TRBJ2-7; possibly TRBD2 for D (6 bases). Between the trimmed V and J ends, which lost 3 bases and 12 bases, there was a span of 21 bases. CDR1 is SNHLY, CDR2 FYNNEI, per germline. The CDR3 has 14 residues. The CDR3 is CASSEGLAQFRRYF. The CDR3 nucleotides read TGTGCCAGCAGTGAGGGTCTAGCGCAATTTAGACGGTACTTC.

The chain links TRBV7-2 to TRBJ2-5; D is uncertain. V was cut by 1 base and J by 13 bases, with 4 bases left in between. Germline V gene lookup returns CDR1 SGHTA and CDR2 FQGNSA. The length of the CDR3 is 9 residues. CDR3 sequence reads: CASSLGRYF. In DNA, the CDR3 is TGTGCCAGCAGCTTAGGGCGGTACTTC.

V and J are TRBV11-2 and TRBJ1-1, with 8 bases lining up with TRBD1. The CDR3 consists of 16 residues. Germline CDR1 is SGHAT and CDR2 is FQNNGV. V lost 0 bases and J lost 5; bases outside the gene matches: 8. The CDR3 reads CASSLDGQGARTEAFF. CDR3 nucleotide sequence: TGTGCCAGCAGCTTAGATGGGCAGGGGGCGCGGACTGAAGCTTTCTTT.

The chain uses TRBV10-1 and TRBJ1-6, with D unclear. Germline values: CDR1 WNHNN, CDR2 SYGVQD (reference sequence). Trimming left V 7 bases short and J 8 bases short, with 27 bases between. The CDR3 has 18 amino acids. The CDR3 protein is CASIQRKYGGILDSPLHF. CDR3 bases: TGCGCCAGCATCCAACGAAAGTACGGAGGGATTTTAGATTCACCCCTCCACTTT.

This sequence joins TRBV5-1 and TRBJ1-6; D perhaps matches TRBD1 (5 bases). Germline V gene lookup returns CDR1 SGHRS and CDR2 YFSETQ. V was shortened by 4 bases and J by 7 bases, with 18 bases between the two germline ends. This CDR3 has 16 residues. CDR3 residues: CASSRESGTSNSPLHF. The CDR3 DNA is TGCGCCAGCAGCAGGGAGTCTGGGACCAGCAATTCACCCCTCCACTTT.

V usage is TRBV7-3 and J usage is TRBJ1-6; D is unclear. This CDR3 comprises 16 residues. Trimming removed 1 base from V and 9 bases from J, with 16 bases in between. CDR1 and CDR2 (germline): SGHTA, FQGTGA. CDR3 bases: TGTGCCAGCAGCTTAAAATCGTCGGACTTAGGTTCACCCCTCCACTTT. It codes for CASSLKSSDLGSPLHF.

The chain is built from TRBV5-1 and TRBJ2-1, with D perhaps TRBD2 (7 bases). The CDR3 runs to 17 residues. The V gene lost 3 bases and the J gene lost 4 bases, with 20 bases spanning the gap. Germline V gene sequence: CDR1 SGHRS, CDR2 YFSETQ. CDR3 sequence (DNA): TGCGCCAGCAGCTCCACCCTTGGGGGGGCCCTTTACAATGAGCAGTTCTTC. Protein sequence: CASSSTLGGALYNEQFF. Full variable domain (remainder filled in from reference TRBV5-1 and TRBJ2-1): KAGVTQTPRYLIKTRGQQVTLSCSPISGHRSVSWYQQTPGQGLQFLFEYFSETQRNKGNFPGRFSGRQFSNSRSEMNVSTLELGDSALYLCASSSTLGGALYNEQFFGPGTRLTVL.

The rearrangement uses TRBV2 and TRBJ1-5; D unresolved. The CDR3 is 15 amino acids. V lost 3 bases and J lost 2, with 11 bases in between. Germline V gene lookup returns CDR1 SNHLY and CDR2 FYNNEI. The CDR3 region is CASSDPGFRNQPQHF. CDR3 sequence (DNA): TGTGCCAGCAGTGATCCCGGGTTTCGCAATCAGCCCCAGCATTTT.

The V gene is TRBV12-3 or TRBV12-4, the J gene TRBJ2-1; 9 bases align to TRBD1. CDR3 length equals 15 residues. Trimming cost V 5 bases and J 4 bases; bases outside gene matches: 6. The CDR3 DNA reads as TGTGCCAGCAGTCCTTGGGACAGGGTTTACAATGAGCAGTTCTTC. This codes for CASSPWDRVYNEQFF.

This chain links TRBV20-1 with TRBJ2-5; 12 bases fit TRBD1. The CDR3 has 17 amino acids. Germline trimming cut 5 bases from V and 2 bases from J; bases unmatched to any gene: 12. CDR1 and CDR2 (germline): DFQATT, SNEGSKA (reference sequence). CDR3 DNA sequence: TGCAGTGCTCAGCCGCTTCGGGACAGGGGGCGGCAAGAGACCCAGTACTTC. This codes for CSAQPLRDRGRQETQYF.

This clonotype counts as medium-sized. The CDR3 loop is CASSDPSGGELDTQYF. The CDR3 bases are TGTGCCAGCAGCGATCCTAGCGGGGGGGAGTTGGATACGCAGTATTTT. The chain joins TRBV7-3 to TRBJ2-3, with 12 bases lining up with TRBD2. Germline CDR1 reads SGHTA; CDR2 reads FQGTGA. The CDR3 extends over 16 amino acids. Germline trimming cut 5 bases from V and 6 bases from J; bases unmatched to any gene: 9.

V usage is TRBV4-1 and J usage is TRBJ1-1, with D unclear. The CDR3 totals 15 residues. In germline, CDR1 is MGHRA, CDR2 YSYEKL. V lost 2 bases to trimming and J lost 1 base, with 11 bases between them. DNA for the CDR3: TGCGCCAGCAGCCAATCCCAGGCGGGGAACACTGAAGCTTTCTTT. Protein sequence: CASSQSQAGNTEAFF.

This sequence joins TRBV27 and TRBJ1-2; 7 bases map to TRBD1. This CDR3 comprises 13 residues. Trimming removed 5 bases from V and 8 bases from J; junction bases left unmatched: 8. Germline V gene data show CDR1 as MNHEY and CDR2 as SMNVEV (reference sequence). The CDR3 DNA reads TGTGCCAGCAGTCCAAGCGACAGGGTGGGCTACACCTTC. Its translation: CASSPSDRVGYTF.

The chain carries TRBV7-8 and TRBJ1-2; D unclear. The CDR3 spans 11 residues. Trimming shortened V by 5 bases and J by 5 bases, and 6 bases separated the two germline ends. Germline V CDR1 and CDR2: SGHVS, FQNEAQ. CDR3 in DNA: TGTGCCAGCAGCCAGTATTATGGCTACACCTTC. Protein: CASSQYYGYTF.

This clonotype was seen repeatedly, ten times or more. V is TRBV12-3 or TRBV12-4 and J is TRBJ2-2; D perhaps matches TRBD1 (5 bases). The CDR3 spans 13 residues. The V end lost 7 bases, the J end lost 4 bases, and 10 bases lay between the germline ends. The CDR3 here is CASIVGLTGELFF. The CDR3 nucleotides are TGTGCCAGCATCGTGGGGCTCACCGGGGAGCTGTTTTTT.

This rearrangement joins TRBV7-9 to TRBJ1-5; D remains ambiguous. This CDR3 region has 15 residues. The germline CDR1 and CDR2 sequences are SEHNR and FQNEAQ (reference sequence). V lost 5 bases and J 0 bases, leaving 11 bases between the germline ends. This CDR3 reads CASSPSGNSNQPQHF. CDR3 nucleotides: TGTGCCAGCAGCCCAAGTGGTAATAGCAATCAGCCCCAGCATTTT.

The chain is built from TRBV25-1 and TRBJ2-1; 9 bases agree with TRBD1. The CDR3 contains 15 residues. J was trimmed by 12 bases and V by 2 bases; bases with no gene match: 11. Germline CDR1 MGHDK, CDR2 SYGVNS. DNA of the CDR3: TGTGCCAGCAGTGAAGGGAGGACAGGGGCGAATCGGCAGTTCTTC. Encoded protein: CASSEGRTGANRQFF.

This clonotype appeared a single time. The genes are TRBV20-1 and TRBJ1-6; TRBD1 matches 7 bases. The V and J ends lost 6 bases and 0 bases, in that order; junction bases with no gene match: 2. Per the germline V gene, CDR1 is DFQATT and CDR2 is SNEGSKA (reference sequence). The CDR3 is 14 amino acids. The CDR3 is CSAGTVSYNSPLHF. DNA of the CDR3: TGCAGTGCAGGGACAGTCTCCTATAATTCACCCCTCCACTTT.

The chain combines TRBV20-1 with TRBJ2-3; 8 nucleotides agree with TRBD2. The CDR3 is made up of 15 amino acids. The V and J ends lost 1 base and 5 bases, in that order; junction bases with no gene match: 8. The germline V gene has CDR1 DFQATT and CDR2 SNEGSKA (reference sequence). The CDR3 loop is CSARGDSGSRDTQYF. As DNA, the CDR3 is TGCAGTGCTAGAGGAGACAGCGGGAGTAGAGATACGCAGTATTTT.

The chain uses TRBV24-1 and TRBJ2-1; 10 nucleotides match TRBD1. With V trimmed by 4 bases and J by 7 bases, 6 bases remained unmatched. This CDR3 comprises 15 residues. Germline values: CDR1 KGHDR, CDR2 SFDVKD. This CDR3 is CATSDPGQGRNEQFF. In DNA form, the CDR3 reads TGTGCCACCAGTGACCCGGGACAGGGGAGGAATGAGCAGTTCTTC.

Here the CDR3 DNA reads TGTGCCAGCAGTGAATTGGGGGGTCAGCCCCAGCATTTT. It yields the protein CASSELGGQPQHF. The chain recombines TRBV25-1 with TRBJ1-5; D might be TRBD1 (5 bases). Trimming left V 1 base short and J 6 bases short, with 7 bases between. This CDR3 has 13 amino acids. CDR1 is MGHDK, CDR2 SYGVNS, per germline.

CDR3 loop: CASSTGTSAIYEQYF. The CDR3 DNA follows: TGTGCCAGTAGTACTGGGACTAGCGCGATCTACGAGCAGTACTTC. The chain recombines TRBV19 with TRBJ2-7; 10 bases are shared with TRBD2. Germline trimming cut 4 bases from V and 3 bases from J; bases unmatched to any gene: 6. Germline V gives CDR1 LNHDA, CDR2 SQIVND (reference sequence). The CDR3 has 15 amino acids.

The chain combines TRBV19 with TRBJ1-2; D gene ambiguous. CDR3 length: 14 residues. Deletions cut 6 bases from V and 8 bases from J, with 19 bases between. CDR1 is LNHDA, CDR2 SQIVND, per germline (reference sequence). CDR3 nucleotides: TGTGCCAGTAGACCCCCTCCAGGCCTAGAGGGCTACACCTTC. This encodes CASRPPPGLEGYTF.